This is a list of T cell receptor beta chains from one sample in a study of cytomegalovirus exposure and HLA in healthy donors. Sequencing was performed with immunoSEQ multiplex PCR; in TCRdb, only in-frame clones are kept and a portion is missing. The sample carries 76,000 or so clones, roughly 73% recorded once. The sequencing input was PBMCs. The receptors were sampled from a woman aged 40 to 50 in good health and CMV-seropositive. Both conserved end residues are trimmed from each CDR3. The D gene is left open where the match is weak.

d_call | v_call | cdr3_aa
- | TRBV29-1 | IIRDNNNQHQH
TRBD2 | TRBV5-4 | ASTSSGGLRYNEQF
- | TRBV4-1 | ASRGSSGETQY
TRBD1 | TRBV6-1 | ASGQGRYTEAF
TRBD1 | TRBV30 | AWTTGTGRRDRQY
- | TRBV28 | ASSPTANYGYT
- | TRBV7-8 | ASSLRYGTVNEKLF
TRBD1 | TRBV11-3 | ASNYDRGHQPQH
TRBD1 | TRBV6-6 | ASSPILGQGVEQY
- | TRBV6-5 | ASSRMYSSAQH
TRBD1 | TRBV4-1 | ASSQPGQGGYGYT
- | TRBV30 | AWSVLPGTGNTIY
TRBD2 | TRBV5-4 | ASSLSSGRVRAYEQY
TRBD1 | TRBV18 | ASSPSRDRINTEAF
- | TRBV20-1 | SARANTEAF
- | TRBV5-6 | ASSFSGIPETQY
- | TRBV29-1 | SVGVQGVNEKLF